This entry concerns a single T cell receptor beta chain. It has no known antigen specificity. No base qualities exist here, and no much larger clone lies one base off it. Each donor gave one peripheral blood draw, roughly 120 mL on average, collected into heparinised tubes. A BD FACSAria II and a panel including CD45RO, CCR7, CD25, CD127, CD95 and CD27 were used to sort naive, central memory, regulatory and stem cell-like memory CD4+ T cells. All sorted populations exceeded 95% purity. Right away, PBMCs were isolated by Lymphoprep density gradient centrifugation and were stained directly, with no culture step. So that batch effects would be minimized, each experiment stained and sorted samples in pairs, pairing one healthy donor with one patient. This specimen belongs to a study of beta chain features in type 1 diabetes (dated by TCRdb to 2016 to 2019). A note on the overall study: Mean age, gender distribution, total cell number and subset yield did not differ between patients and healthy donors. Across all samples, 107,917,701 sorted cells were examined, and cell number per subset correlated strongly with RNA yield. The study compared TCRB repertoires of sorted circulating CD4+ T cell subsets between recently diagnosed type 1 diabetes patients and matched healthy donors. Regulatory and stem cell-like memory subsets were obtained from only 8 patients and roughly 8 healthy donors, while naive and central memory subsets were obtained from all 30 or so donors.

The entire amount of isolated RNA was reverse transcribed using the High Capacity cDNA Reverse Transcription Kit, so the sequenced TCRB transcripts were expressed ones. Deep immunoSEQ sequencing was performed on naive, central memory and regulatory T cell samples, with an average of around 3.5 million total reads per sample. Sorted cells were lysed in RLT buffer, and RNA was extracted using DNase-treated RNeasy Micro or Mini kits according to cell number. To prevent cross-contamination, every cell subset was processed on its own, while patient and healthy donor samples were processed together. The immunoSEQ multiplex PCR was used to amplify TCRB sequences from cDNA, generating 87-bp fragments that spanned the CDR3 region. Amplicons were sequenced on the Illumina HiSeq platform. Per the original workflow: Synthetic template baselines were used to correct PCR bias computationally, reads within Hamming distance 2 were collapsed, and singletons that could not be merged were discarded. Reads were aligned against IMGT so that V, D and J genes, CDR3 length and insertions or deletions at six rearrangement sites could be assigned. Clonotype counts were normalized to sorted cell number within each subset before computing true diversity and Gini coefficients with the tcR R package. The overlap coefficient, calculated on TCRB nucleotide sequences, was used to measure repertoire sharing. As a proxy for the pre-selection repertoire, out-of-frame TCRB sequences from naive cells were analyzed. Not all clones reach the TCRdb copy of this immuneACCESS table, which keeps in-frame sequences only. Checked studies attribute under half of the gap to unresolved V genes and leave the rest unexplained. The V and J calls and clone size are taken from that table; D and trimming were inferred from the DNA. Counted in this sample were about 360,000 clones; around 13% of them appeared once. The top ten clonotypes cover about 0.018% of the sample.

Study-wide findings and limitations: Sequencing cDNA rather than genomic DNA could over-represent highly expressing activated cells, although activation and CD3 levels did not differ between groups. PCR might favor shorter templates, but patient and control samples were amplified and corrected together, so any skew would affect both groups equally. In all four CD4+ subsets, TCRB CDR3 length was moderately but significantly shorter in type 1 diabetes patients. The naive, central memory and regulatory TCRB repertoires appeared to resemble one another more closely among patients than among healthy donors. Because the HLA sub-analyses included only small numbers of individuals, any influence of HLA type on TCRB rearrangement was left unresolved. Fewer insertions and more nucleotide deletions at VDJ recombination sites were observed in patients with type 1 diabetes, implying thymic rearrangement abnormalities.

Per the germline V gene, MDHEN is the CDR1 and SYDVKM is the CDR2. The CDR3 covers 13 residues, taking in both the cysteine and the phenylalanine. Just CDR3 DNA is preserved here, 39 bases in frame from base 1. The trim is 7 bases for V and 1 base for J, with a gap of 11 bases between the germline ends. The clonotype comes from a man younger than 35 in good health. The chain links TRBV28 with TRBJ2-7; a weak D assignment points to TRBD1 (5 bases agree). The specimen was naive CD4+ T cells from blood. In light of the paper, this sample's cell subset or site label describes: true naive CD4+ T cells. The DNA sequence is as follows: TGTGCCAGCACCACAGGCGGATCCTACGAGCAGTACTTC. Translated, it gives CASTTGGSYEQYF.